What follows are 5 T cell receptor beta chains derived from one specimen sequenced in a study of blood T cell repertoires in COVID-19. The method was immunoSEQ multiplex PCR; TCRdb's version includes in-frame clones alone and lacks a portion of them. The table has 200,000 to 250,000 clones, nearly 90% seen once. Sequences were obtained from peripheral blood. The receptors derive from a young woman who had recovered from COVID-19.

The CDR3 DNA sequence: TGTGCCAGCAGCCGACTATTCCCTGGGTTCGCCTACGAGCAGTACTTC. This sequence encodes CASSRLFPGFAYEQYF. The chain is built from TRBV6-8 and TRBJ2-7; the D gene is possibly TRBD2 (5 bases). CDR1 is MNHGY and CDR2 is SAAAGT in the germline V gene. Trimming stripped 6 bases from V and 2 bases from J, with 20 bases between. This CDR3 is built from 16 residues.

The chain recombines TRBV5-6 with TRBJ2-7, with 7 bases that match TRBD1. V was clipped by 3 bases and J by 4 bases; unmatched bases: 4. This CDR3 region has 13 residues. The germline gives CDR1 SGHDT, CDR2 YYEEEE. CDR3 protein: CASSSGTEYEQYF. The CDR3 coding sequence is TGTGCCAGCAGCTCCGGGACAGAATACGAGCAGTACTTC.

The V gene is TRBV7-9, the J gene TRBJ1-1; no clear D. This CDR3 is 12 amino acids long. Germline V gives CDR1 SEHNR, CDR2 FQNEAQ (reference sequence). V shed 3 bases and J shed 11 bases, with 13 bases lying between them. The CDR3 sequence: CASSFDGGHAFF. The CDR3 DNA reads as TGTGCCAGCAGCTTCGACGGAGGGCACGCTTTCTTT.

The chain joins TRBV6-5 to TRBJ2-1, with 7 bases matching TRBD2. The CDR3 extends over 15 amino acids. CDR1 is MNHEY, CDR2 SVGAGI, per germline. Trimming cost V 2 bases and J 2 bases; bases outside gene matches: 3. CDR3 sequence: CASSYGLAAYNEQFF. Here the CDR3 DNA reads TGTGCCAGCAGTTACGGCCTAGCGGCCTACAATGAGCAGTTCTTC.

The V and J genes are TRBV9 and TRBJ1-1; D possibly corresponds to TRBD1 (5 bases). Trimming pared 0 bases from V and 6 bases from J, leaving 9 bases between. This CDR3 spans 13 amino acids. Germline lookup yields CDR1 SGDLS and CDR2 YYNGEE. CDR3 residues: CASSVGGEPEAFF. The CDR3, as DNA: TGTGCCAGCAGCGTAGGGGGGGAGCCTGAAGCTTTCTTT. Full variable domain (rest looked up from reference TRBV9 and TRBJ1-1): DSGVTQTPKHLITATGQRVTLRCSPRSGDLSVYWYQQSLDQGLQFLIQYYNGEERAKGNILERFSAQQFPDLHSELNLSSLELGDSALYFCASSVGGEPEAFFGQGTRLTVV.